These 30 T cell receptor beta chains came from one sample sequenced in a study of blood T cell repertoires in COVID-19. TCRdb's table, derived via immunoSEQ multiplex PCR, lists solely in-frame clones and lacks some. The sample shows under 450,000 clones, about 80% of them seen only once. Specimen: peripheral blood. These receptors were collected from a human donor with acute or convalescent COVID-19. The donor label of this sample is uncertain.

J is TRBJ2-1 and V is TRBV5-1; TRBD2 agrees at 10 bases. Germline lookup yields CDR1 SGHRS and CDR2 YFSETQ. The V and J ends lost 4 bases and 4 bases, in that order; junction bases with no gene match: 8. This CDR3 is 16 amino acids long. The CDR3, as DNA: TGCGCCAGCAGCGTAACTAGCGGGGCTACATACAATGAGCAGTTCTTC. It encodes CASSVTSGATYNEQFF. Full variable domain (outside the CDR3, taken from reference TRBV5-1 and TRBJ2-1): KAGVTQTPRYLIKTRGQQVTLSCSPISGHRSVSWYQQTPGQGLQFLFEYFSETQRNKGNFPGRFSGRQFSNSRSEMNVSTLELGDSALYLCASSVTSGATYNEQFFGPGTRLTVL.

The V and J genes are TRBV27 and TRBJ1-2; 10 bases fit TRBD1. This CDR3 has 13 amino acids. The trim removed 5 bases at V and 8 bases at J, leaving 5 bases unmatched. Germline loops: CDR1 MNHEY, CDR2 SMNVEV (reference sequence). CDR3 sequence (DNA): TGTGCCAGCAGTCCCGACAGGGGGCGAGGCTACACCTTC. As protein: CASSPDRGRGYTF.

This clone was counted a single time. Distinct nucleotide sequences in the sample also encode this CDR3. The J gene is TRBJ1-2, the V gene TRBV28; unclear D gene. Germline V gives CDR1 MDHEN, CDR2 SYDVKM. This CDR3 has 16 amino acids. V was trimmed by 7 bases and J by 8 bases, leaving 26 bases between them. The CDR3 protein is CASNQALLVPTRGYTF. The DNA for the CDR3 is TGTGCCAGCAACCAGGCTCTACTAGTCCCCACTAGGGGCTACACCTTC.

V and J are TRBV10-1 and TRBJ1-1; TRBD1 matches 7 bases. The ends lost 6 bases at V and 2 bases at J; junction bases unmatched: 3. Germline V gives CDR1 WNHNN, CDR2 SYGVQD (reference sequence). This CDR3 spans 13 amino acids. The CDR3 nucleotides are TGCGCCAGCAGAGGACAGGCTAACACTGAAGCTTTCTTT. Its protein product is CASRGQANTEAFF.

The genes are TRBV5-1 and TRBJ1-6; tentatively, D is TRBD1 (5 bases). The CDR3 spans 15 residues. Trimming cost V 4 bases and J 7 bases, with 15 bases left between them. Germline V gives CDR1 SGHRS, CDR2 YFSETQ. The chain's CDR3 is CASSIYQGGNSPLHF. DNA of the CDR3: TGCGCCAGCAGCATATACCAGGGCGGCAATTCACCCCTCCACTTT.

The chain carries TRBV18 and TRBJ1-3, with D perhaps matching TRBD1 (5 bases). Germline CDR1 reads KGHSH; CDR2 reads LQKENI. V was cut by 6 bases and J by 8 bases, with 17 bases left in between. The CDR3 covers 14 residues. The CDR3 protein is CASSVDRAGDTIYF. The DNA for the CDR3 is TGTGCCAGCTCTGTCGACAGAGCAGGAGACACCATATATTTT.

With regard to this clone: Within the sample, other DNA sequences also encode this same CDR3. This sequence joins TRBV30 and TRBJ1-1, with no clear D. The CDR3 consists of 13 residues. With 1 base removed from V and 0 bases from J, the gap between germline ends came to 6 bases. CDR1 GTSNPN and CDR2 SVGIG come from the germline V gene (reference sequence). The CDR3 loop is CAWSGQVNTEAFF. CDR3 nucleotides: TGTGCCTGGAGTGGTCAGGTGAACACTGAAGCTTTCTTT. The full variable domain, completed using reference TRBV30 and TRBJ1-1, is SQTIHQWPATLVQPVGSPLSLECTVEGTSNPNLYWYRQAAGRGLQLLFYSVGIGQISSEVPQNLSASRPQDRQFILSSKKLLLSDSGFYLCAWSGQVNTEAFFGQGTRLTVV.

This chain links TRBV7-2 with TRBJ2-2; D perhaps matches TRBD2 (6 bases). Trimming shortened V by 1 base and J by 7 bases, and 7 bases separated the two germline ends. The germline V gene encodes CDR1 SGHTA and CDR2 FQGNSA. CDR3 size: 13 residues. The CDR3 DNA reads TGTGCCAGCAGCTTAGTGGGAGGCGGGGAGCTGTTTTTT. Its protein is CASSLVGGGELFF. Together with reference TRBV7-2 and TRBJ2-2, the CDR3 gives the full variable domain: GAGVSQSPSNKVTEKGKDVELRCDPISGHTALYWYRQSLGQGLEFLIYFQGNSAPDKSGLPSDRFSAERTGGSVSTLTIQRTQQEDSAVYLCASSLVGGGELFFGEGSRLTVL.

The chain has TRBV5-6 and TRBJ1-5, with TRBD1 matching 10 bases. The germline gives CDR1 SGHDT, CDR2 YYEEEE. The V segment lost 2 bases and the J segment 7 bases; nucleotides outside the gene matches: 6. This CDR3 comprises 15 residues. CDR3 residues: CASSLAGTGEQPQHF. The CDR3 DNA follows: TGTGCCAGCAGCTTAGCCGGGACAGGGGAACAGCCCCAGCATTTT.

The chain combines TRBV27 with TRBJ1-2; 7 bases align to TRBD1. The CDR3 has 12 amino acids. From germline, CDR1 is MNHEY and CDR2 SMNVEV (reference sequence). V was clipped by 5 bases and J by 8 bases; unmatched bases: 5. Here the CDR3 DNA reads TGTGCCAGCAGTCCCCAGGGGGGAGGCTACACCTTC. It translates to CASSPQGGGYTF.

The chain is built from TRBV4-2 and TRBJ2-3; D unclear. V shed 1 base and J shed 1 base, with 9 bases lying between them. Germline V gene data show CDR1 as LGHNA and CDR2 as YNFKEQ. The CDR3 length is 15 residues. CDR3 in DNA: TGTGCCAGCAGCCAAGTGTTCGCGGGCACAGATACGCAGTATTTT. Translating gives CASSQVFAGTDTQYF.

The chain joins TRBV10-2 to TRBJ2-1, with 9 nucleotides matching TRBD2. The CDR3 runs 15 residues. Losses at the gene ends were 8 bases for V and 1 base for J; bases not matched to a gene: 6. Looked up from germline, CDR1 is WSHSY and CDR2 is SAAADI. CDR3 protein: CASCYSGGSYNEQFF. The DNA for the CDR3 is TGCGCCAGCTGCTATAGCGGGGGATCCTACAATGAGCAGTTCTTC.

J is TRBJ2-5 and V is TRBV30; 10 bases align to TRBD2. CDR3 length: 13 amino acids. The germline gives CDR1 GTSNPN, CDR2 SVGIG (reference sequence). The V and J ends lost 3 bases and 6 bases, in that order; junction bases with no gene match: 4. CDR3 DNA: TGTGCCTGGAGGGCTAGCGGGAGCCAGACCCAGTACTTC. This sequence encodes CAWRASGSQTQYF.

The chain joins TRBV7-2 to TRBJ2-2, with TRBD2 matching 10 bases. Germline CDR1 reads SGHTA; CDR2 reads FQGNSA. The CDR3 is 17 residues long. V trimming: 2 bases; J trimming: 1 base; junction bases outside the gene matches: 4. The CDR3 loop is CASSLFASGGNTGELFF. CDR3 in DNA: TGTGCCAGCAGCTTATTTGCTAGCGGGGGGAACACCGGGGAGCTGTTTTTT.

V is TRBV27 and J is TRBJ1-2; 8 bases align to TRBD1. The germline V gene encodes CDR1 MNHEY and CDR2 SMNVEV (reference sequence). The CDR3 contains 14 residues. The J segment lost 7 bases and the V segment lost 6 bases, leaving 10 bases of the junction unmatched. This CDR3 reads CASSRDRSNGGYTF. The CDR3 DNA reads TGTGCCAGCAGCCGGGACAGGTCTAATGGTGGCTACACCTTC.

This clone was seen a single time. The genes are TRBV7-2 and TRBJ1-6, with D possibly being TRBD1 (6 bases). This CDR3 has 15 amino acids. Per the germline V gene, CDR1 is SGHTA and CDR2 is FQGNSA. V lost 5 bases to trimming and J lost 10 bases, with 18 bases between them. The CDR3 spells CASSGQGRVGSPLHF. As DNA, the CDR3 is TGTGCCAGCAGCGGGCAGGGGAGGGTCGGCTCACCCCTCCACTTT.

This clone has only a few counts. The CDR3 sequence: CASSLRGAHGGYTF. The CDR3 bases are TGTGCCAGCAGCTTGCGGGGGGCGCATGGTGGCTACACCTTC. The V gene is TRBV5-6, the J gene TRBJ1-2; possible D gene TRBD1, 6 bases. Trimming took off 1 base at V and 7 bases at J, with 14 bases between the two ends. CDR1 and CDR2 from the germline V gene are SGHDT and YYEEEE. The CDR3 is 14 residues long.

The count of this clone is one. V and J are TRBV1 and TRBJ2-7; the D call TRBD2 from the table was never checked on the DNA. TRBV1 is classified as a pseudogene. The CDR3 is 19 amino acids. CDR3 bases: TGCACCAGCAGCCAAGGGATTAGGGGACTAGCGGGGGATCGCTACGAGCAGTACTTC. The encoded protein is CTSSQGIRGLAGDRYEQYF.

This chain uses TRBV12-3 or TRBV12-4 with TRBJ1-1; D gene unclear. The CDR3 extends over 13 amino acids. V was clipped by 6 bases and J by 1 base, with 9 bases between them. CDR3 sequence reads: CASSRTRNTEAFF. CDR3 nucleotide sequence: TGTGCCAGCAGCCGCACCAGGAACACTGAAGCTTTCTTT.

This clone was seen a few times. This chain uses TRBV4-2 with TRBJ2-7; 10 bases align to TRBD2. The CDR3 runs to 17 residues. J was trimmed by 1 base and V by 4 bases; bases with no gene match: 10. Germline CDR1 and CDR2: LGHNA and YNFKEQ. CDR3 amino acids: CASSLTLAGGRSYEQYF. In DNA, the CDR3 is TGTGCCAGCAGCCTAACCTTAGCGGGAGGCCGATCCTACGAGCAGTACTTC.

The chain recombines TRBV5-1 with TRBJ1-3; no reliable D call. Trimming pared 2 bases from V and 4 bases from J, leaving 19 bases between. This CDR3 is built from 17 residues. CDR1 is SGHRS and CDR2 is YFSETQ in the germline V gene. The chain's CDR3 is CASSFNVGSGSGNTIYF. The CDR3 coding sequence is TGCGCCAGCAGCTTCAATGTGGGCAGTGGTTCGGGAAACACCATATATTTT.

This chain links TRBV5-4 with TRBJ2-1; no reliable D call. Deletions cut 4 bases from V and 2 bases from J, with 10 bases between. Germline assignment: CDR1 SGHNT and CDR2 YYREEE (reference sequence). The CDR3 has 14 residues. The CDR3 here is CASSPTGAYNEQFF. The CDR3 bases are TGTGCCAGCAGCCCGACTGGAGCCTACAATGAGCAGTTCTTC.

V usage is TRBV3-1 (or the pseudogene TRBV3-2) and J usage is TRBJ2-7; perhaps TRBD2 as D (5 bases). The length of the CDR3 is 14 residues. Germline assignment: CDR1 LGHDT and CDR2 YNNKEL (reference sequence). The V end lost 4 bases, the J end lost 3 bases, and 13 bases lay between the germline ends. The CDR3 reads CASSPGLINYEQYF. DNA for the CDR3: TGTGCCAGCAGCCCAGGACTGATCAACTACGAGCAGTACTTC.

The chain uses TRBV5-5 and TRBJ1-1, with D perhaps matching TRBD1 (6 bases). Germline lookup yields CDR1 SGHKS and CDR2 YYEKEE (reference sequence). V gave up 7 bases and J gave up 4 bases, with 11 bases separating them. This CDR3 has 12 residues. The CDR3 DNA is TGTGCCAGCCAACAGGGCCGCACTGAAGCTTTCTTT. This translates into CASQQGRTEAFF.

CDR3 in DNA: TGTGCCAGCAGTTACGGGCAGGGCGGTCAGCCCCAGCATTTT. Translating gives CASSYGQGGQPQHF. The chain has TRBV6-6 and TRBJ1-5, with D perhaps TRBD1 (5 bases). There are 14 residues in the CDR3. The germline gives CDR1 MNHNY, CDR2 SVGAGI (reference sequence). V lost 2 bases, J lost 6 bases, and 11 bases lay in between.

The sample holds one count of this clone. V and J are TRBV5-4 and TRBJ2-3; TRBD2 is a possible D gene (6 bases). V gave up 6 bases and J gave up 1 base, with 18 bases separating them. The CDR3 is made up of 16 amino acids. The germline gives CDR1 SGHNT, CDR2 YYREEE (reference sequence). CDR3 in amino acids: CASNRPGLPRTDTQYF. In DNA form, the CDR3 reads TGTGCCAGCAATCGCCCGGGACTCCCTCGCACAGATACGCAGTATTTT.

This clone came up once. The J gene is TRBJ2-1, the V gene TRBV18; 8 bases are shared with TRBD1. The ends lost 2 bases at V and 4 bases at J; junction bases unmatched: 7. From germline, CDR1 is KGHSH and CDR2 LQKENI. The CDR3 is 16 residues long. DNA for the CDR3: TGTGCCAGCTCACCATGGACGGGACAGGCATACAATGAGCAGTTCTTC. Amino acid sequence: CASSPWTGQAYNEQFF. Based on the CDR3 plus reference TRBV18 and TRBJ2-1, the full variable domain is NAGVMQNPRHLVRRRGQEARLRCSPMKGHSHVYWYRQLPEEGLKFMVYLQKENIIDESGMPKERFSAEFPKEGPSILRIQQVVRGDSAAYFCASSPWTGQAYNEQFFGPGTRLTVL.

The DNA for the CDR3 is TGTGCCAGCAGTGAAGCGGCAGGGCCCTATGGCTACACCTTC. Encoded protein: CASSEAAGPYGYTF. V gene TRBV6-1 combines with J gene TRBJ1-2; D possibly corresponds to TRBD1 (5 bases). With 0 bases removed from V and 4 bases from J, the gap between germline ends came to 9 bases. This CDR3 region has 14 residues. CDR1 MNHNS and CDR2 SASEGT come from the germline V gene.

The chain combines TRBV18 with TRBJ2-5, with D possibly being TRBD2 (5 bases). This CDR3 region has 15 residues. Trimming left V 2 bases short and J 2 bases short, with 12 bases between. CDR1 and CDR2 from the germline V gene are KGHSH and LQKENI. The CDR3, as DNA: TGTGCCAGCTCACCAATTAAGGACTCTCAAGAGACCCAGTACTTC. Translated: CASSPIKDSQETQYF.

This clone has only one observation. The V and J genes are TRBV5-8 and TRBJ1-2; D gene ambiguous. This CDR3 comprises 11 residues. V gave up 4 bases and J gave up 7 bases, with 8 bases separating them. Germline V gene lookup returns CDR1 SGHTS and CDR2 YDEGEE. The CDR3 DNA is TGTGCCAGCAGCCCTAGCTTTGGCTACACCTTC. It codes for CASSPSFGYTF.